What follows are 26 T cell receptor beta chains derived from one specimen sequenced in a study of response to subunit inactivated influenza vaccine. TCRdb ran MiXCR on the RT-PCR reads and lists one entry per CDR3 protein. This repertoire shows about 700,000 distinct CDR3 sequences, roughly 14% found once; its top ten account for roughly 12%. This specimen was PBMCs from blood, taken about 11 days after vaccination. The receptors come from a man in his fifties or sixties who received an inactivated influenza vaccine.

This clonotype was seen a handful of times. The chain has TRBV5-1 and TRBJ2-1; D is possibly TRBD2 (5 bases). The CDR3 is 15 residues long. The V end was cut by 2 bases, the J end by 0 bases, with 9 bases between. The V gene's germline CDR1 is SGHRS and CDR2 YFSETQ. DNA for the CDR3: TGCGCCAGCAGCTTCGAGGACTTCTCCTACAATGAGCAGTTCTTC. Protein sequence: CASSFEDFSYNEQFF. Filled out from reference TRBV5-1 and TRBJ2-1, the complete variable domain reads KAGVTQTPRYLIKTRGQQVTLSCSPISGHRSVSWYQQTPGQGLQFLFEYFSETQRNKGNFPGRFSGRQFSNSRSEMNVSTLELGDSALYLCASSFEDFSYNEQFFGPGTRLTVL.

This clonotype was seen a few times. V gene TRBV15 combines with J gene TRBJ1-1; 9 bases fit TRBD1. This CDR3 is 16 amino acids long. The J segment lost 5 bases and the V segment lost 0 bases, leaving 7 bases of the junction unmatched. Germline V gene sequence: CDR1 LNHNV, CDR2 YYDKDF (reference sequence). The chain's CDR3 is CATSRDRGQGRTEAFF. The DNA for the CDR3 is TGTGCCACCAGCAGAGATAGGGGACAGGGCAGGACTGAAGCTTTCTTT. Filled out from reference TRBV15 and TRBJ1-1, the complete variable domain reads DAMVIQNPRYQVTQFGKPVTLSCSQTLNHNVMYWYQQKSSQAPKLLFHYYDKDFNNEADTPDNFQSRRPNTSFCFLDIRSPGLGDTAMYLCATSRDRGQGRTEAFFGQGTRLTVV.

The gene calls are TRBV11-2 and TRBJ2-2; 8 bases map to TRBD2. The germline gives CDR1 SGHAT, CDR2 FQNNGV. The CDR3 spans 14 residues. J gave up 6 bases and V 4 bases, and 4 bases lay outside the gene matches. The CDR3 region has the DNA TGTGCCAGCAGCTACGGGGGGGCATCCGGGGAGCTGTTTTTT. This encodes CASSYGGASGELFF.

In nucleotides, the CDR3 is TGTGCCACCAGTGATAGGGACGGTTCCTACGAGCAGTACTTC. This translates into CATSDRDGSYEQYF. The chain has TRBV24-1 and TRBJ2-7; D may correspond to TRBD1 or TRBD2 (5 bases each). V lost 3 bases and J 1 base, leaving 9 bases between the germline ends. The CDR3 extends over 14 amino acids. Germline V gene lookup returns CDR1 KGHDR and CDR2 SFDVKD.

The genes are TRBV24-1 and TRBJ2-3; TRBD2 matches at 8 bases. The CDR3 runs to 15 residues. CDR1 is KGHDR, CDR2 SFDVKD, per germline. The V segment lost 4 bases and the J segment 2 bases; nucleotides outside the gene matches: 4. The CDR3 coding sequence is TGTGCCACCAGTGACTCGGGAGGGTTCACAGATACGCAGTATTTT. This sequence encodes CATSDSGGFTDTQYF.

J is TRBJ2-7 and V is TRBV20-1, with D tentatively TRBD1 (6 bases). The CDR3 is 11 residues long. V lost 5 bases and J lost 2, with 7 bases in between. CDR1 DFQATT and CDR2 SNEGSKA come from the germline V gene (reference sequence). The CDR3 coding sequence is TGCAGTGCTGGGGACACCTACGAGCAGTACTTC. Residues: CSAGDTYEQYF.

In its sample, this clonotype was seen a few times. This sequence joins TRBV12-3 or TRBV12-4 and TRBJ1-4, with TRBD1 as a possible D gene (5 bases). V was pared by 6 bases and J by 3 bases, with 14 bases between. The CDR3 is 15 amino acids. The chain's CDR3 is CASRARDSANEKLFF. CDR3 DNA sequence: TGTGCCAGCAGAGCAAGGGACTCGGCTAATGAAAAACTGTTTTTT.

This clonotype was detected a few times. The CDR3: CASSKGHGVSPLHF. The CDR3 region has the DNA TGTGCCAGCAGCAAAGGTCATGGGGTTTCACCCCTCCACTTT. The chain couples TRBV21-1 to TRBJ1-6. TRBV21-1 is recorded as a pseudogene. The CDR3 runs to 14 residues.

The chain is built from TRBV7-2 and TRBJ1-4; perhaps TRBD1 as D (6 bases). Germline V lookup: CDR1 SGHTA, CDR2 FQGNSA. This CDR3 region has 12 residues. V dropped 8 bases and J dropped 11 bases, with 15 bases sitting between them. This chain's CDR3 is CASGGRGGKLFF. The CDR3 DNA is TGTGCCAGCGGCGGCAGGGGAGGTAAACTGTTTTTT.

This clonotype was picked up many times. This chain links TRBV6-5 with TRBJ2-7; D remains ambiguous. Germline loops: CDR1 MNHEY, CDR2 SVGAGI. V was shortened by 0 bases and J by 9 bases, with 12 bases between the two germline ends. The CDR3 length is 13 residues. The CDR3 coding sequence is TGTGCCAGCAGTTACTCGACCCACCACGGGCAGTACTTC. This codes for CASSYSTHHGQYF.

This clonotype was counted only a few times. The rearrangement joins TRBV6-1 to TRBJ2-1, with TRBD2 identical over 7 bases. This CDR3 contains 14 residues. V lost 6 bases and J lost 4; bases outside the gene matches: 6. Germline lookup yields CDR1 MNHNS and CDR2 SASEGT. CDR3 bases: TGTGCCAGCAGCCCGCGGGGGACTTACAATGAGCAGTTCTTC. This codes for CASSPRGTYNEQFF.

In nucleotides, the CDR3 is TGTGCCAGCAGCCCAGGTGATGGGCGGGGTCCTCAAGAGACCCAGTACTTC. Its translation: CASSPGDGRGPQETQYF. This chain joins TRBV7-2 and TRBJ2-5; tentatively, D is TRBD2 (6 bases). The CDR3 contains 17 residues. Trimming pared 5 bases from V and 2 bases from J, leaving 21 bases between. Germline-derived CDR1 and CDR2 are SGHTA and FQGNSA.

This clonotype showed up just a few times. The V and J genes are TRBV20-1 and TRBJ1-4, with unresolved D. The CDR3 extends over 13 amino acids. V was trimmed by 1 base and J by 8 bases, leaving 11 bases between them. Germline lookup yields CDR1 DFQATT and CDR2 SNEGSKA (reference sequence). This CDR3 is CSARAWAEEKLFF. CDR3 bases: TGCAGTGCTAGAGCGTGGGCGGAGGAAAAACTGTTTTTT.

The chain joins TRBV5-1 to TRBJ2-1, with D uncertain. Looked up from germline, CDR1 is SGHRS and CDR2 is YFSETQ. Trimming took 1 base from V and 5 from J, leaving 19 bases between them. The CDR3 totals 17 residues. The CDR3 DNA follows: TGCGCCAGCAGCTTGCGCCCAGGCGGCCCCCCGAACAATGAGCAGTTCTTC. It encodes CASSLRPGGPPNNEQFF.

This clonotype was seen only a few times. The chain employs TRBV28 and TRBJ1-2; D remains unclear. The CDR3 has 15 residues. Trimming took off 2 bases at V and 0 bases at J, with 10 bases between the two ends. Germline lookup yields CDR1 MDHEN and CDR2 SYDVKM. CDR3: CASSLRVGANYGYTF. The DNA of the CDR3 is TGTGCCAGCAGTTTACGTGTAGGAGCTAACTATGGCTACACCTTC.

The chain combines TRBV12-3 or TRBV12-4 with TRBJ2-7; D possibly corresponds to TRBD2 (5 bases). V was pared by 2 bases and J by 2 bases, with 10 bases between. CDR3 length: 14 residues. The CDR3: CASSLKLGAYEQYF. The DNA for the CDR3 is TGTGCCAGCAGTTTAAAACTAGGAGCCTACGAGCAGTACTTC.

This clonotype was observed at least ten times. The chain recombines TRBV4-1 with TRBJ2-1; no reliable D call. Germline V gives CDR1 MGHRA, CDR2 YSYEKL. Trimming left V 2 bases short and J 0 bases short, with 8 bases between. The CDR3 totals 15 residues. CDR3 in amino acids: CASSQISYSYNEQFF. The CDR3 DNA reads TGCGCCAGCAGCCAAATCAGTTACTCCTACAATGAGCAGTTCTTC.

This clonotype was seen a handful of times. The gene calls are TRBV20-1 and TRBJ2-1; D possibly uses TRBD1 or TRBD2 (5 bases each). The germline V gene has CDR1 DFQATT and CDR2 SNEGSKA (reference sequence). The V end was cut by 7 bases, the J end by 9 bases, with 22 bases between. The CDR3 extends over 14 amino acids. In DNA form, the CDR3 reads TGCAGTGACAACCGGGACCTCAGGTTCGGTGAGCAGTTCTTC. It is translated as CSDNRDLRFGEQFF.

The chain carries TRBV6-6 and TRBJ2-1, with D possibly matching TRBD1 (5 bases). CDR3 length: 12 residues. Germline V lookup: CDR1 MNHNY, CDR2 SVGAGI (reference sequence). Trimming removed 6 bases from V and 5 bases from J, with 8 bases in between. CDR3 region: CASSTRDNEQFF. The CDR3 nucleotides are TGTGCCAGCAGCACCAGGGACAATGAGCAGTTCTTC.

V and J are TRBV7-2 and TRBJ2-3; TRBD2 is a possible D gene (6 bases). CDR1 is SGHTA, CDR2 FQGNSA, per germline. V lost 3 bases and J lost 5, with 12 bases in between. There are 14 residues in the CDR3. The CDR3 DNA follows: TGTGCCAGCAGCTTCCGGGACTCCGAAGATACGCAGTATTTT. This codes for CASSFRDSEDTQYF.

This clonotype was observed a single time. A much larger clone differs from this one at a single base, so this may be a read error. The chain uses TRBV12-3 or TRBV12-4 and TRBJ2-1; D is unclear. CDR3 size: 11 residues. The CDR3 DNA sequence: TGTGCCTGCAGACAAGACAATGAGCAGTTCTTC. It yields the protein CACRQDNEQFF.

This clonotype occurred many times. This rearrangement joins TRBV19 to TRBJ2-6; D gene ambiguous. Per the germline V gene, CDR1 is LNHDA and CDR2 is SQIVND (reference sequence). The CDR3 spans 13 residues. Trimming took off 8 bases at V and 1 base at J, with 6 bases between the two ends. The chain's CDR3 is CASSGSGANVLTF. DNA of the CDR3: TGTGCCAGTTCCGGGTCTGGGGCCAACGTCCTGACTTTC.

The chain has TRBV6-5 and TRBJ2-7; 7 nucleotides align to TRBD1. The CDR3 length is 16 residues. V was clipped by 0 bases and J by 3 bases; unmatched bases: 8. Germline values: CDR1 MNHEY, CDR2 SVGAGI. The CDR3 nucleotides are TGTGCCAGCAGTTACTCGACGAGACAGGGAAACTACGAGCAGTACTTC. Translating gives CASSYSTRQGNYEQYF.

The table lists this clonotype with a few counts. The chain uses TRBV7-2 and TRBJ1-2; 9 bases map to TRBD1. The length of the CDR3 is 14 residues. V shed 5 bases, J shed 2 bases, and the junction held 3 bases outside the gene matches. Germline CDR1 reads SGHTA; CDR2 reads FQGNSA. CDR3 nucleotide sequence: TGTGCCAGCAGCGGCGGGACAGGGAACTATGGCTACACCTTC. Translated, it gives CASSGGTGNYGYTF.

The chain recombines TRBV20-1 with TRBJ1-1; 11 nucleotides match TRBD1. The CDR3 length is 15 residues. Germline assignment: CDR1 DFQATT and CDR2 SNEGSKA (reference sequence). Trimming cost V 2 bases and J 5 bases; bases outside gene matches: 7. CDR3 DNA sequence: TGCAGTGCTAGAACCGGGACAGGGGGTAGGACTGAAGCTTTCTTT. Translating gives CSARTGTGGRTEAFF.

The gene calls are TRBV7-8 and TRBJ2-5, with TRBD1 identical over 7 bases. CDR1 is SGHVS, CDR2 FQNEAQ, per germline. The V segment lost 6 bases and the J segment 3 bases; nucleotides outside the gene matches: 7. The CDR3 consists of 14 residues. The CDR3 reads CASRPGTVEETQYF. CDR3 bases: TGTGCCAGCAGGCCAGGGACAGTGGAAGAGACCCAGTACTTC.